This TCR beta chain was identified in a study of shared clonotypes between healthy human individuals. On this clone: Within the sample, other DNA sequences also encode this same CDR3.

Authors' data handling: With immunoSEQ giving junction-only sequences and no quality scores, filtering differed. The protocol was immunoSEQ multiplex PCR, while the TCRdb copy is restricted to in-frame clones and leaves out a portion. The D gene and trimming were derived from the DNA, and the V and J assignments and clone size from that table. In the table there are roughly 2.4 million clones, approximately 96% of which are singletons. The CDR3 runs to 15 residues. Germline V gene sequence: CDR1 SGHRS, CDR2 YFSETQ. V was clipped by 2 bases and J by 0 bases, with 9 bases between them. The origin of this receptor is a young man in good health. The specimen sequenced was naive CD4+ T cells sorted from blood. Documented subset: CD45RA+ positively selected. The chain links TRBV5-1 to TRBJ1-3, with D unresolved. This chain's CDR3 is CASSLDGSSGNTIYF. CDR3 sequence (DNA): TGCGCCAGCAGCTTAGACGGATCCTCTGGAAACACCATATATTTT.